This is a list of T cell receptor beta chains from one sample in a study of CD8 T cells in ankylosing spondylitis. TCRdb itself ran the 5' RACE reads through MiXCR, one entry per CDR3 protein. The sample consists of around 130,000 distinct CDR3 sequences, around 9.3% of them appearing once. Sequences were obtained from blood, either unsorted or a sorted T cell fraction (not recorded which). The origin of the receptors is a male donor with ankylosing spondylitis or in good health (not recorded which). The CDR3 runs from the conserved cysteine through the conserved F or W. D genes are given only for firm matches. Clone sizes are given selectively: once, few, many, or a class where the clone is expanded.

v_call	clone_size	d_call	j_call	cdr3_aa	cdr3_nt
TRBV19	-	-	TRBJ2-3	CASRGDTDTQYF	TGTGCCAGTAGGGGGGATACAGATACGCAGTATTTT
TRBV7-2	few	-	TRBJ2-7	CASSPLDNPYEQYF	TGTGCCAGCAGCCCCCTCGATAACCCCTACGAGCAGTACTTC
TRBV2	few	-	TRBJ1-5	CASSATVNQPQHF	TGTGCCAGCAGTGCGACAGTCAATCAGCCCCAGCATTTT
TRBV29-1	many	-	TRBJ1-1	CSVGERVTEAFF	TGCAGCGTTGGGGAGAGGGTTACTGAAGCTTTCTTT
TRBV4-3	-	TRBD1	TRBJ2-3	CASSQAPRDRAGDTQYF	TGCGCCAGCAGCCAAGCGCCTCGGGACAGGGCAGGGGATACGCAGTATTTT
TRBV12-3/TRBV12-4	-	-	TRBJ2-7	CASRGTSYEQYF	TGTGCCAGCAGGGGGACAAGCTACGAGCAGTACTTC
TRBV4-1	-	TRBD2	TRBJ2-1	CASSQDLGLAGAYNEQFF	TGCGCCAGCAGCCAAGATCTAGGGCTAGCGGGAGCCTACAATGAGCAGTTCTTC
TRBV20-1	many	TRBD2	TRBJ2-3	CSARLAGVGADTQYF	TGCAGTGCTAGATTAGCGGGAGTCGGCGCAGATACGCAGTATTTT
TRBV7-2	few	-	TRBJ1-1	CASSSNRVGNTEAFF	TGTGCCAGCAGCTCGAACAGGGTCGGGAACACTGAAGCTTTCTTT
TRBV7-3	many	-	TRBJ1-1	CASSFGSGLNTEAFF	TGTGCCAGCAGCTTTGGGTCCGGGTTGAACACTGAAGCTTTCTTT
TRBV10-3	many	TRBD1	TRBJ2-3	CAISERETGATDTQYF	TGTGCCATCAGTGAAAGGGAGACAGGGGCTACAGATACGCAGTATTTT
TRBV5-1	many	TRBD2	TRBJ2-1	CASSSRTSNEQFF	TGCGCCAGCAGCTCTAGGACTAGTAATGAGCAGTTCTTC
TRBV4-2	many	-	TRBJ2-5	CASSRILEETQYF	TGTGCCAGCAGCCGGATTCTAGAGGAGACCCAGTACTTC
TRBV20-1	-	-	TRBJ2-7	CSPTQDTAYEQYF	TGCAGTCCGACCCAGGACACAGCCTACGAGCAGTACTTC
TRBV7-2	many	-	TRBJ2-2	CASSLSGSRAGELFF	TGTGCCAGCAGCTTATCCGGGAGTCGCGCCGGGGAGCTGTTTTTT
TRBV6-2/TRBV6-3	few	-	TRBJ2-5	CASRKPPDQETQYF	TGTGCCAGCAGAAAACCCCCGGACCAAGAGACCCAGTACTTC
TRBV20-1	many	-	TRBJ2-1	CSARSPTRNEQFF	TGCAGTGCTAGATCGCCAACCCGCAATGAGCAGTTCTTC
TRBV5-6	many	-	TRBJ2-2	CASSLVYVTGELFF	TGTGCCAGCAGCTTGGTATACGTAACCGGGGAGCTGTTTTTT
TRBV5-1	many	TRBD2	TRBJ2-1	CASSPYSTSGRLSNNEQFF	TGCGCCAGCAGCCCCTACTCCACTAGCGGGAGGCTCAGTAACAATGAGCAGTTCTTC
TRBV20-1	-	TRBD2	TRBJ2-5	CSARDAWGGTQYF	TGCAGTGCTAGAGATGCATGGGGGGGGACCCAGTACTTC
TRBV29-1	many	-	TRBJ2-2	CSVRGAKTYGELFF	TGCAGCGTGCGCGGGGCGAAAACGTACGGGGAGCTGTTTTTT
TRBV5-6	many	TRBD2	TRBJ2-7	CASSTRTSGTHEQYF	TGTGCCAGCAGCACCCGGACTAGCGGGACTCACGAGCAGTACTTC
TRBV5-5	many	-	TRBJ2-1	CASSLTDRYGEQFF	TGTGCCAGCAGCTTGACCGACAGGTACGGTGAGCAGTTCTTC
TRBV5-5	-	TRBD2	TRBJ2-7	CASSAKGSGRPHEQYF	TGTGCCAGCAGCGCGAAAGGGAGCGGGAGGCCACACGAGCAGTACTTC
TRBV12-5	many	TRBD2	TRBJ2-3	CASGKGLASTDTQYF	TGTGCTAGTGGTAAGGGACTAGCGAGCACAGATACGCAGTATTTT
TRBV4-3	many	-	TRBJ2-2	CASSPTVMNTGELFF	TGCGCCAGCAGCCCGACTGTCATGAACACCGGGGAGCTGTTTTTT
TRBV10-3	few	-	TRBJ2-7	CAIRRDSYEQYF	TGTGCCATCCGACGGGATTCCTACGAGCAGTACTTC
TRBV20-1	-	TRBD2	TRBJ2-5	CSARRGASGKETQYF	TGCAGTGCGAGACGGGGGGCTAGCGGGAAAGAGACCCAGTACTTC
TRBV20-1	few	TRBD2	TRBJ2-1	CSALGLAGDSDEQFF	TGCAGTGCCCTTGGACTAGCGGGAGATTCGGATGAGCAGTTCTTC
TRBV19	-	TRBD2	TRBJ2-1	CASSGTSGKIYNEQFF	TGTGCCAGTAGTGGGACTAGCGGGAAGATATACAATGAGCAGTTCTTC
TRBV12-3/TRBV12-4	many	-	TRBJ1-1	CASSSIPRGRGQNTEAFF	TGTGCCAGCAGTTCAATCCCCCGCGGGAGGGGCCAGAACACTGAAGCTTTCTTT
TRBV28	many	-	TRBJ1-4	CASRTPPNEKLFF	TGTGCCAGCAGGACCCCTCCAAATGAAAAACTGTTTTTT
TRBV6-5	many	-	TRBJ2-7	CASSYGQMTVEQYF	TGTGCCAGCAGTTACGGGCAGATGACTGTAGAGCAGTACTTC
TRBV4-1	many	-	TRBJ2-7	CASSKTVGVYEQYF	TGCGCCAGCAGCAAAACGGTCGGGGTATACGAGCAGTACTTC
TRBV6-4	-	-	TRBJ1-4	CASSRPSREKLFF	TGTGCCAGCAGCCGTCCCTCTCGCGAAAAACTGTTTTTT
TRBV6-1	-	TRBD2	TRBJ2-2	CASSALAGSSGELFF	TGTGCCAGCAGTGCCCTAGCGGGGTCGTCCGGGGAGCTGTTTTTT
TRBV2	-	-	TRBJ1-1	CASSEVGTGTEAFF	TGTGCCAGCAGTGAAGTTGGGACTGGGACTGAAGCTTTCTTT
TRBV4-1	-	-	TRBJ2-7	CASSQPISRGEQYF	TGCGCCAGCAGCCAACCCATCAGTCGAGGCGAGCAGTACTTC
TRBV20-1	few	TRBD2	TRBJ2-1	CSATRTSDEQFF	TGCAGTGCTACCCGGACTAGCGATGAGCAGTTCTTC
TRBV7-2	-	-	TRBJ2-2	CASSLKGSTTGELFF	TGTGCCAGCAGCTTGAAGGGGAGTACTACCGGGGAGCTGTTTTTT
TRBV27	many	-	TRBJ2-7	CASSQGFTYEQYF	TGTGCCAGCAGTCAGGGTTTTACCTACGAGCAGTACTTC
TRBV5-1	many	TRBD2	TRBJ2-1	CASSLMTSGNSYNEQFF	TGCGCCAGCAGCTTGATGACTAGCGGGAACTCCTACAATGAGCAGTTCTTC
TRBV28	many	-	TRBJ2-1	CASSLLGRVDEQFF	TGTGCCAGCAGTTTATTGGGCAGGGTCGATGAGCAGTTCTTC
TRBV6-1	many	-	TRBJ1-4	CASSEARGSTNEKLFF	TGTGCCAGCAGTGAAGCGAGGGGATCAACTAATGAAAAACTGTTTTTT
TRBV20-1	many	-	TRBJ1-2	CSASPNYGYTF	TGCAGTGCCTCCCCTAACTATGGCTACACCTTC
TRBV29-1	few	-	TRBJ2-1	CSVEESIFEQFF	TGCAGCGTTGAAGAGTCCATTTTTGAGCAGTTCTTC
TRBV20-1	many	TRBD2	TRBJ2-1	CSARSLTSGGNEQFF	TGCAGTGCTAGATCCCTGACTAGCGGGGGTAATGAGCAGTTCTTC
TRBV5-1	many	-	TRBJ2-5	CASSFLPQETQYF	TGCGCCAGCAGCTTCCTGCCACAAGAGACCCAGTACTTC
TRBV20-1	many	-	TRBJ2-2	CSARESSGELFF	TGCAGTGCTAGAGAGAGTAGCGGGGAGCTGTTTTTT
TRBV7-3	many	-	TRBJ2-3	CASSAANDKAQYF	TGTGCCAGCAGCGCGGCGAACGATAAGGCGCAGTATTTT
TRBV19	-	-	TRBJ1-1	CASSIEGTGFVRFF	TGTGCCAGTAGTATAGAAGGTACTGGGTTCGTACGTTTCTTT
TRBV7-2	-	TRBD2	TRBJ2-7	CASSLAHTSGIYEQYF	TGTGCCAGCAGCTTAGCGCATACTAGCGGGATCTACGAGCAGTACTTC
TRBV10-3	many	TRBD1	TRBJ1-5	CAISESTGVNQPQHF	TGTGCCATCAGTGAGTCGACAGGGGTGAATCAGCCCCAGCATTTT
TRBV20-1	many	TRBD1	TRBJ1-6	CSARDLKRTGVTNSPLHF	TGCAGTGCTAGAGATCTCAAGAGGACAGGGGTCACTAATTCACCCCTCCACTTT
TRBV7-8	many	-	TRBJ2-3	CASTAQESSTDTQYF	TGTGCCAGCACCGCCCAGGAGTCTAGCACAGATACGCAGTATTTT
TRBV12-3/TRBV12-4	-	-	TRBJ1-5	CASSFGGNGQPQHF	TGTGCCAGCAGTTTTGGGGGGAACGGGCAGCCCCAGCATTTT
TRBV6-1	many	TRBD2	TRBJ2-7	CASRQLAGGTYEQYF	TGTGCCAGCAGGCAACTAGCGGGAGGGACCTACGAGCAGTACTTC
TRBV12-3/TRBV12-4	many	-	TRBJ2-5	CASSSLVRDGETQYF	TGTGCCAGCAGCTCGTTAGTACGGGATGGGGAGACCCAGTACTTC
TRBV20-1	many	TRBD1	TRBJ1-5	CSARVGTGSNQPQHF	TGCAGTGCTAGAGTAGGGACAGGGAGCAATCAGCCCCAGCATTTT
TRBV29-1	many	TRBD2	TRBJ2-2	CSVEARAGGNTGELFF	TGCAGCGTTGAAGCCCGGGCGGGAGGGAACACCGGGGAGCTGTTTTTT